This is a list of T cell receptor beta chains from one sample in a study of spatial heterogeneity in lung cancer. TCRdb itself ran the 5' RACE reads through MiXCR, one entry per CDR3 protein. The sample holds tens of thousands of distinct CDR3 sequences; about 8% are singletons and the top ten take about 14%. Source: PBMCs, taken at surgery. All receptors come from a female donor with early-stage non-small cell lung cancer. The conserved cysteine and the conserved F or W are not part of the CDR3 here. Size is omitted from some rows. Given values are once, few, many or a class for expanded clones.

j_gene,abundance,v_gene,CDR3aa
TRBJ2-3,many,TRBV27,ASSPSTDTQY
TRBJ1-1,few,TRBV6-1,ASTRAYEAF
TRBJ2-5,many,TRBV18,ASSPPVKETQY
TRBJ2-1,few,TRBV11-3,ASSFSIGEQF
TRBJ1-1,many,TRBV3-1,ASSALGLNTEAF
TRBJ1-1,few,TRBV7-9,ASSLAAGTEAF
TRBJ2-7,many,TRBV19,ASSGTGSYEQY
TRBJ1-5,many,TRBV7-2,ASSLVTGANQPQH
TRBJ2-7,few,TRBV9,ASSVQGSPYEQY
TRBJ1-5,.,TRBV6-5,ASRGQGKGQPQH
TRBJ2-1,many,TRBV29-1,SVFGGRSDNEQF
TRBJ1-2,.,TRBV28,ASSFAQGDYGYT
TRBJ2-2,few,TRBV28,ASAGIDTGELF
TRBJ2-1,.,TRBV20-1,SASGMSSYNEQF
TRBJ1-2,few,TRBV4-1,ASSHAGSYGYT
TRBJ1-2,few,TRBV10-3,AITGAGYSYGYT
TRBJ2-3,many,TRBV11-3,ATRAAKEKDTQY
TRBJ2-3,.,TRBV5-4,ASSDPSASTDTQY
TRBJ2-7,many,TRBV28,ASSFPGLAYQQY
TRBJ1-2,few,TRBV10-1,ASNPRVGRDGYT
TRBJ2-1,few,TRBV4-1,ASSQSRQGYNEQF
TRBJ2-7,many,TRBV11-2,ASSLVGSGAYEQY
TRBJ2-5,.,TRBV5-1,ASSKGRDRGETQY
TRBJ2-4,.,TRBV7-2,ASSLGQFQSIQY
TRBJ1-5,.,TRBV24-1,ATSDGTRGQPQH
TRBJ2-2,.,TRBV28,ASSLAKGELF
TRBJ1-2,.,TRBV7-2,ASSLQGDGYT
TRBJ2-5,many,TRBV29-1,SVEETGGETQY
TRBJ2-4,few,TRBV2,ASREVGENIQY
TRBJ1-5,.,TRBV7-3,ASSSQGPGQPQH
TRBJ1-5,.,TRBV4-1,ASSQEFVNQPQH
TRBJ2-3,few,TRBV7-9,ASSLAFSGDTQY
TRBJ2-2,few,TRBV12-3/TRBV12-4,ASSALAGRTGELF